The TCR beta chain under discussion was sequenced for a study of T cell changes during pregnancy in multiple sclerosis. Assay: immunoSEQ multiplex PCR; the TCRdb copy retains only in-frame clones and omits some. The repertoire holds 75,000 to 100,000 clones, around 92% seen once, with 2% to 2.5% in the top ten. CDR3 length: 14 amino acids. Germline assignment: CDR1 MNHEY and CDR2 SMNVEV (reference sequence). The J segment lost 7 bases and the V segment lost 5 bases, leaving 7 bases of the junction unmatched. The rearrangement joins TRBV27 to TRBJ2-7; 11 bases line up with TRBD2. This sequence was found in a female donor with multiple sclerosis, enrolled in a pregnancy study. Sample: peripheral blood, taken after pregnancy. CDR3 sequence (DNA): TGTGCCAGCAGTGGAAGCCGACTAGCGGGAGAGCAGTACTTC. Protein sequence: CASSGSRLAGEQYF.